This entry lists 25 T cell receptor beta chains sequenced from one sample in a study of Graves' ophthalmopathy and Graves' hyperthyroidism. From RNA, the CDR3 regions of TCR beta chains were amplified and sequenced. The first-round RT-PCR employed HTBI primers together with the Qiagen OneStep RT-PCR kit. A multiplex PCR was then performed as the second round. MiXCR was run by TCRdb on the multiplex PCR reads, yielding one entry per CDR3 protein. The sample records around 1.1 million distinct CDR3 sequences, 35% to 40% being singletons. Specimen: peripheral blood or thyroid tissue (not recorded which). The receptors shown here come from an adult man with Graves' hyperthyroidism.

The chain employs TRBV10-3 and TRBJ2-5; 8 positions match TRBD1. The J call is doubtful: the DNA matches TRBJ2-7 better. The CDR3 has 15 amino acids. Germline V gene lookup returns CDR1 ENHRY and CDR2 SYGVKD. The CDR3 sequence: CASSTMGTGRYEQYF. The CDR3 region has the DNA TGTGCCAGCAGCACCATGGGGACAGGTCGGTACGAGCAGTACTTC.

A few counts support this clonotype. This rearrangement joins TRBV15 to TRBJ2-5, with TRBD1 matching over 7 bases. The CDR3 contains 15 residues. J was trimmed by 5 bases and V by 0 bases; bases with no gene match: 6. The germline V gene has CDR1 LNHNV and CDR2 YYDKDF (reference sequence). CDR3 DNA sequence: TGTGCCACCAGCAGAGATCCGACAGGGAAGGAGACCCAGTACTTC. This sequence encodes CATSRDPTGKETQYF.

The chain carries TRBV7-8 and TRBJ2-2; weak D call: TRBD2 (6 bases). Trimming left V 4 bases short and J 6 bases short, with 9 bases between. Germline values: CDR1 SGHVS, CDR2 FQNEAQ. The CDR3 has 13 residues. CDR3 sequence: CASSSGSAGELFF. The CDR3 region has the DNA TGTGCCAGCAGCTCCGGGAGCGCCGGGGAGCTGTTTTTT.

This clonotype has ten or more counts. The chain is built from TRBV7-2 and TRBJ2-7; D may correspond to TRBD1 or TRBD2 (5 bases each). There are 15 residues in the CDR3. Looked up from germline, CDR1 is SGHTA and CDR2 is FQGNSA. Trimming left V 1 base short and J 0 bases short, with 10 bases between. The CDR3 loop is CASSLGGTLSYEQYF. In DNA, the CDR3 is TGTGCCAGCAGCTTAGGAGGGACCCTCTCCTACGAGCAGTACTTC.

Turning to this clonotype: This may come from a read error, since a much larger clone is one base off. The chain recombines TRBV10-2 with TRBJ1-1, with D possibly matching TRBD1 (5 bases). CDR1 and CDR2 from the germline V gene are WSHSY and SAAADI. V shed 6 bases and J shed 4 bases, with 24 bases lying between them. This CDR3 contains 17 residues. In DNA, the CDR3 is TGCGCCAGCAGCCAAAATTGGGGCCCCCTACGGGTCACTGAAGCTTTCTTT. Protein product: CASSQNWGPLRVTEAFF.

This chain links TRBV4-1 with TRBJ2-5; no clear D gene. V dropped 4 bases and J dropped 3 bases, with 15 bases sitting between them. The CDR3 extends over 15 amino acids. Germline lookup yields CDR1 MGHRA and CDR2 YSYEKL. In nucleotides, the CDR3 is TGCGCCAGCAGCCCAATACCCAGCGTGGAAGAGACCCAGTACTTC. This sequence encodes CASSPIPSVEETQYF.

The CDR3 sequence is CAISKGLAGVSEQYF. CDR3 bases: TGTGCCATCAGTAAAGGACTAGCGGGAGTTTCCGAGCAGTACTTC. This chain uses TRBV10-3 with TRBJ2-7; 13 nucleotides align to TRBD2. CDR3 length: 15 residues. V shed 5 bases, J shed 6 bases, and the junction held 7 bases outside the gene matches. Per germline, CDR1 ENHRY and CDR2 SYGVKD.

In the case of this clonotype: The germline gene is not matched at one end of the junction; a read error may be the cause. The chain is built from TRBV29-1 and TRBJ2-5; 11 bases map to TRBD2. CDR3 length equals 13 residues. Germline V gene data show CDR1 as SQVTM and CDR2 as ANQGSEA. CDR3 sequence: CSVVAGGRETQCF. For the CDR3, the DNA is TGCAGCGTTGTAGCGGGAGGGCGGGAGACCCAGTGCTTC.

This clonotype was counted ten times or more. The chain carries TRBV10-3 and TRBJ2-7; unclear D gene. V lost 8 bases and J 1 base, leaving 21 bases between the germline ends. CDR3 length: 16 amino acids. The germline gives CDR1 ENHRY, CDR2 SYGVKD. The DNA of the CDR3 is TGTGCCATCTCGAGCGTGGGTGGGATCCCTTCCTACGAGCAGTACTTC. Residues: CAISSVGGIPSYEQYF.

About this clonotype itself: One end of the junction fails to match germline, which may point to a read error. The genes are TRBV10-3 and TRBJ2-3; possibly TRBD2 for D (6 bases). Germline CDR1 reads ENHRY; CDR2 reads SYGVKD. The CDR3 totals 13 residues. This CDR3 reads CASSFRGGGTQYF. The CDR3 coding sequence is TGTGCCAGCAGTTTCCGGGGAGGCGGTACGCAGTATTTT.

The chain is built from TRBV7-3 and TRBJ1-5; D gene uncertain. This CDR3 has 14 amino acids. CDR1 SGHTA and CDR2 FQGTGA come from the germline V gene. Trimming cost V 8 bases and J 1 base, with 12 bases left between them. CDR3 DNA sequence: TGTGCCAGCGGCCCTCGCGGCAGCAATCAGCCCCAGCATTTT. Protein: CASGPRGSNQPQHF.

The table lists this clonotype with many counts. The chain couples TRBV19 to TRBJ1-1; D uncertain. CDR1 and CDR2 (germline): LNHDA, SQIVND (reference sequence). Trimming cost V 0 bases and J 3 bases, with 14 bases left between them. The CDR3 is 16 residues long. CDR3 bases: TGTGCCAGTAGTATAGAGGGCGGCAGAATCTACACTGAAGCTTTCTTT. It yields the protein CASSIEGGRIYTEAFF.

This clonotype was counted at least ten times. The rearrangement joins TRBV29-1 to TRBJ2-6; either TRBD1 or TRBD2 may supply D (5 bases each). This CDR3 is 16 amino acids long. Germline lookup yields CDR1 SQVTM and CDR2 ANQGSEA. With 6 bases removed from V and 0 bases from J, the gap between germline ends came to 15 bases. CDR3 bases: TGCAGCGTCGTGGGACGGAGCAGCTCTGGGGCCAACGTCCTGACTTTC. Protein: CSVVGRSSSGANVLTF.

The chain is built from TRBV10-3 and TRBJ2-7; 8 bases line up with TRBD2. Trimming took 3 bases from V and 2 from J; bases not matched to a gene: 6. Germline values: CDR1 ENHRY, CDR2 SYGVKD. The CDR3 length is 15 residues. The chain's CDR3 is CAISDLLAAAYEQYF. CDR3 in DNA: TGTGCCATCAGTGACTTACTAGCGGCTGCCTACGAGCAGTACTTC.

This clonotype was seen many times. V usage is TRBV9 and J usage is TRBJ2-6, with 7 bases fitting TRBD2. CDR1 SGDLS and CDR2 YYNGEE come from the germline V gene. The length of the CDR3 is 18 residues. V was pared by 1 base and J by 0 bases, with 7 bases of the junction left unmatched. The CDR3 coding sequence is TGTGCCAGCAGCGTACTGGGGGGGGGAAGCTCTGGGGCCAACGTCCTGACTTTC. Residues: CASSVLGGGSSGANVLTF.

This clonotype has a handful of counts. J is TRBJ2-5 and V is TRBV2; no reliable D call. This CDR3 comprises 14 residues. Germline assignment: CDR1 SNHLY and CDR2 FYNNEI. V was cut by 5 bases and J by 4 bases, with 14 bases left in between. The CDR3 loop reads CASSYPGLVETQYF. The CDR3 DNA reads TGTGCCAGCAGTTACCCAGGCCTTGTAGAGACCCAGTACTTC.

This clonotype appeared a few times. The chain couples TRBV5-5 to TRBJ1-4; a possible D gene is TRBD1 (6 bases). The CDR3 contains 14 residues. Germline values: CDR1 SGHKS, CDR2 YYEKEE (reference sequence). The V end was cut by 7 bases, the J end by 0 bases, with 10 bases between. CDR3 region: CASQGPATNEKLFF. CDR3 bases: TGTGCCAGCCAGGGGCCCGCAACTAATGAAAAACTGTTTTTT.

This clonotype showed up many times. The V and J genes are TRBV7-9 and TRBJ2-6, with D possibly matching TRBD1 (6 bases). The CDR3 is made up of 19 amino acids. The germline CDR1 and CDR2 sequences are SEHNR and FQNEAQ (reference sequence). V lost 5 bases, J lost 0 bases, and 20 bases lay in between. The CDR3 here is CASSLTPRDTRSGANVLTF. CDR3 nucleotide sequence: TGTGCCAGCAGCCTCACCCCCCGGGACACCCGCTCTGGGGCCAACGTCCTGACTTTC. The variable domain in full, completed from reference TRBV7-9 and TRBJ2-6, reads DTGVSQNPRHKITKRGQNVTFRCDPISEHNRLYWYRQTLGQGPEFLTYFQNEAQLEKSRLLSDRFSAERPKGSFSTLEIQRTEQGDSAMYLCASSLTPRDTRSGANVLTFGAGSRLTVL.

Only one count was recorded for this clonotype. The V call is TRBV20-1, the J call TRBJ1-2; unclear D gene. The CDR3 runs 17 residues. CDR1 and CDR2 from the germline V gene are DFQATT and SNEGSKA (reference sequence). Between the trimmed V and J ends, which lost 6 bases and 0 bases, there was a span of 23 bases. Here the CDR3 DNA reads TGCAGTGCCAGCAGCTTGTCGTATGGAGAGGCTAACTATGGCTACACCTTC. Translation: CSASSLSYGEANYGYTF.

This clonotype was seen just once. This chain connects TRBV6-6 to TRBJ1-4, with a possible D match to TRBD1 (5 bases). Trimming removed 7 bases from V and 7 bases from J, with 16 bases in between. The germline CDR1 and CDR2 sequences are MNHNY and SVGAGI (reference sequence). This CDR3 has 14 residues. The CDR3 loop is CASNDGLGREKLFF. The CDR3 nucleotides are TGTGCCAGCAACGACGGGTTGGGGCGTGAAAAACTGTTTTTT.

J is TRBJ2-5 and V is TRBV6-1, with 9 bases lining up with TRBD1. The CDR3 consists of 14 residues. Germline-derived CDR1 and CDR2 are MNHNS and SASEGT. V was clipped by 10 bases and J by 3 bases; unmatched bases: 9. This CDR3 is CATSPGQGKETQYF. CDR3 nucleotides: TGTGCCACATCACCGGGACAGGGTAAAGAGACCCAGTACTTC.

This clonotype was detected many times. The chain combines TRBV10-3 with TRBJ2-7; 9 bases map to TRBD1. Germline loops: CDR1 ENHRY, CDR2 SYGVKD. V shed 7 bases and J 4 bases; nucleotides not matched to a gene: 8. The CDR3 contains 14 residues. This CDR3 reads CAINPGQGEYEQYF. DNA of the CDR3: TGTGCCATCAATCCGGGACAGGGCGAATACGAGCAGTACTTC.

This clonotype was seen repeatedly, ten times or more. The chain is built from TRBV9 and TRBJ2-5, with 7 bases that match TRBD2. CDR1 SGDLS and CDR2 YYNGEE come from the germline V gene. The V and J ends lost 1 base and 2 bases, in that order; junction bases with no gene match: 5. The CDR3 contains 15 residues. The CDR3 loop reads CASSVYLGGQETQYF. The CDR3 DNA follows: TGTGCCAGCAGCGTATACCTGGGAGGGCAAGAGACCCAGTACTTC.

The table lists this clonotype with a few counts. The chain uses TRBV10-3 and TRBJ2-2; D might be TRBD2 (5 bases). The CDR3 is 15 residues long. Germline loops: CDR1 ENHRY, CDR2 SYGVKD. Trimming stripped 2 bases from V and 7 bases from J, with 14 bases between. CDR3 DNA sequence: TGTGCCATCAGTGAGGATAGCAGGACTTTCGGGGAGCTGTTTTTT. This translates into CAISEDSRTFGELFF.

This clonotype appeared a few times. The chain has TRBV5-6 and TRBJ1-5, with D possibly matching TRBD1 (6 bases). The CDR3 length is 13 residues. Germline V CDR1 and CDR2: SGHDT, YYEEEE. Trimming stripped 1 base from V and 6 bases from J, with 8 bases between. Here the CDR3 DNA reads TGTGCCAGCAGCTTGTTGGGGGCTCAGCCCCAGCATTTT. It translates to CASSLLGAQPQHF.